The 32 T cell receptor beta chains presented below share a single source sample, sequenced in a study of kidney transplant recipient with SARS-CoV-2 infection. TCRdb re-called the reads through MiXCR, storing one row per CDR3 protein. Of fewer than 250,000 distinct CDR3 sequences listed, under 35% are singletons. Sequencing was performed on a blood sample, taken at baseline and on roughly day 120 from a kidney transplant recipient. The receptors shown here come from a young adult male patient who had COVID-19 and was a kidney transplant recipient. Certain T cells may be donor cells from the graft.

Many counts were recorded for this clonotype. This chain connects TRBV5-5 to TRBJ1-2; unclear D gene. This CDR3 is 16 amino acids long. The germline V gene encodes CDR1 SGHKS and CDR2 YYEKEE (reference sequence). The V end was cut by 5 bases, the J end by 4 bases, with 21 bases between. Written as DNA, the CDR3 is TGTGCCAGCAGGGTCCTTGTCTCGCGAAAGACCTATGGCTACACCTTC. Amino acid sequence: CASRVLVSRKTYGYTF. Full variable domain (missing parts from reference TRBV5-5 and TRBJ1-2): DAGVTQSPTHLIKTRGQQVTLRCSPISGHKSVSWYQQVLGQGPQFIFQYYEKEERGRGNFPDRFSARQFPNYSSELNVNALLLGDSALYLCASRVLVSRKTYGYTFGSGTRLTVV.

With respect to this clonotype: A much larger clone differs by one base, so this may be a read error. The chain has TRBV5-6 and TRBJ1-2; D call uncertain. The CDR3 is 16 residues long. The V and J ends lost 7 bases and 4 bases respectively, with 23 bases between them. From germline, CDR1 is SGHDT and CDR2 YYEEEE. The CDR3 region is CASLVSNSRRTYGYTF. The CDR3 coding sequence is TGTGCCAGCCTGGTAAGCAATAGTCGAAGGACCTATGGCTACACCTTC.

V is TRBV7-9 and J is TRBJ2-3; the match to TRBD2 covers 8 bases. Germline V gene data show CDR1 as SEHNR and CDR2 as FQNEAQ (reference sequence). The J segment lost 4 bases and the V segment lost 5 bases, leaving 11 bases of the junction unmatched. The CDR3 has 16 residues. This chain's CDR3 is CASSPSAGVRADTQYF. The CDR3 coding sequence is TGTGCCAGCAGCCCTTCAGCGGGAGTAAGGGCAGATACGCAGTATTTT.

This clonotype occurred once. The CDR3 carries no conserved terminal phenylalanine or tryptophan, so it likely arises from a read error. This chain connects TRBV5-1 to TRBJ2-2; no definite D call. CDR3 size: 14 residues. Germline lookup yields CDR1 SGHRS and CDR2 YFSETQ. CDR3 DNA sequence: TGCGCCAGCAGTTTGGCCGGTGCTGGAGGGGAGCTGTTTTAT. It encodes CASSLAGAGGELFY.

The sample holds a few counts of this clonotype. The chain has TRBV10-2 and TRBJ2-4; tentative D call: TRBD2 (5 bases). There are 15 residues in the CDR3. Germline V CDR1 and CDR2: WSHSY, SAAADI. V was pared by 4 bases and J by 3 bases, with 13 bases between. CDR3: CASSGAAAGKNIQYF. The DNA of the CDR3 is TGCGCCAGCAGTGGGGCTGCCGCGGGCAAAAACATTCAGTACTTC.

This clonotype was counted many times. This chain links TRBV5-8 with TRBJ1-2; D is undetermined. V lost 7 bases and J lost 4, with 23 bases in between. CDR3 length: 16 residues. Germline V CDR1 and CDR2: SGHTS, YDEGEE. In DNA form, the CDR3 reads TGTGCCAGCTCTCAGGCTCATCCACGAAAGACCTATGGCTACACCTTC. This codes for CASSQAHPRKTYGYTF.

This clonotype was detected ten times or more. This chain joins TRBV21-1 and TRBJ2-3. TRBV21-1 is classified as a pseudogene. CDR3 length: 17 amino acids. CDR3 sequence (DNA): TGTGCCAGCAGAGAGCATGTAGCTACAGTCATGCAAGATACGCAGTATTTT. It specifies CASREHVATVMQDTQYF.

About this clonotype itself: This may come from a read error, since a much larger clone is one base off. This chain joins TRBV20-1 and TRBJ1-1; a possible D gene is TRBD1 (5 bases). The CDR3 sequence is 12 residues long. CDR1 DFQATT and CDR2 SNEGSKA come from the germline V gene (reference sequence). DNA for the CDR3: TGCAATGCTGGGACGCGCCGAACTGAAGCTTTCTTT. This encodes CNAGTRRTEAFF.

This clonotype was detected only a few times. The chain employs TRBV7-2 and TRBJ2-3; a weak D match, TRBD2 (5 bases). Germline loops: CDR1 SGHTA, CDR2 FQGNSA. The CDR3 is made up of 17 amino acids. V gave up 3 bases and J gave up 1 base, with 17 bases separating them. The CDR3 nucleotides read TGTGCCAGCAGCTTCTTCGGGGAGTGGTACGGCACAGATACGCAGTATTTT. Protein product: CASSFFGEWYGTDTQYF.

The sample holds many counts of this clonotype. The rearrangement joins TRBV27 to TRBJ1-2; D is unresolved. The CDR3 is 14 amino acids. V was cut by 5 bases and J by 2 bases, with 12 bases left in between. Germline-derived CDR1 and CDR2 are MNHEY and SMNVEV (reference sequence). The CDR3 region has the DNA TGTGCCAGCAGTCCCCGAGGGCAAAACTATGGCTACACCTTC. It codes for CASSPRGQNYGYTF.

This clonotype was counted many times. The CDR3 protein is CASSEGKGYEQYF. CDR3 coding DNA: TGTGCCAGCAGTGAAGGGAAGGGGTACGAGCAGTACTTC. The chain employs TRBV6-4 and TRBJ2-7, with TRBD1 as a possible D gene (5 bases). Trimming removed 3 bases at V and 4 bases at J, with 10 bases between. Germline V lookup: CDR1 MRHNA, CDR2 SNTAGT. There are 13 residues in the CDR3.

This clonotype turned up a few times. This chain uses TRBV4-1 with TRBJ2-6; D not certain. CDR3 length: 19 residues. V lost 5 bases and J lost 5, with 25 bases in between. Germline values: CDR1 MGHRA, CDR2 YSYEKL. CDR3 loop: CASSLTLLEPQSRANVLTF. The DNA for the CDR3 is TGCGCCAGCAGCTTGACCCTTCTAGAACCACAAAGTCGGGCCAACGTCCTGACTTTC.

In this sample, this clonotype turned up many times. The J gene is TRBJ2-1, the V gene TRBV14, with D possibly matching TRBD2 (6 bases). This CDR3 comprises 17 residues. Per germline, CDR1 SGHDN and CDR2 FVKESK. V lost 2 bases, J lost 1 base, and 15 bases lay in between. CDR3 in amino acids: CASSQSTGAGSYNEQFF. In DNA, the CDR3 is TGTGCCAGCAGCCAATCTACGGGAGCAGGATCCTACAATGAGCAGTTCTTC.

The table lists this clonotype with many counts. The chain employs TRBV15 and TRBJ1-2; D ambiguous. The CDR3 runs 17 residues. Deletions cut 4 bases from V and 4 bases from J, with 22 bases between. Germline CDR1 LNHNV, CDR2 YYDKDF (reference sequence). CDR3 amino acids: CATSTKLRCGKTYGYTF. CDR3 DNA: TGTGCCACCAGCACAAAACTAAGGTGTGGAAAGACCTATGGCTACACCTTC.

This clonotype was recorded once. Just one base apart from a much larger clone, this may be a read error. The gene calls are TRBV11-2 and TRBJ1-2; D remains ambiguous. The CDR3 loop spans 17 amino acids. Germline CDR1 reads SGHAT; CDR2 reads FQNNGV. V shed 5 bases and J shed 6 bases, with 25 bases lying between them. The CDR3 DNA reads TGTGCCAGCAGCGCGTTCGAAACAAGCAGAAAGACCCATGGCTACACCTTC. Its protein is CASSAFETSRKTHGYTF.

This clonotype came up many times. The genes are TRBV27 and TRBJ2-2; the match to TRBD2 covers 9 bases. Germline V CDR1 and CDR2: MNHEY, SMNVEV (reference sequence). With V trimmed by 5 bases and J by 1 base, 17 bases remained unmatched. The CDR3 has 20 residues. The CDR3, as DNA: TGTGCCAGCAGTGTGGGGGGGCTAGCGGGGTTAATAGGGAACACCGGGGAGCTGTTTTTT. Protein product: CASSVGGLAGLIGNTGELFF.

This clonotype has at least ten counts. The rearrangement links TRBV27 to TRBJ2-7, with D perhaps being TRBD1 or TRBD2 (5 bases each). Germline V lookup: CDR1 MNHEY, CDR2 SMNVEV (reference sequence). Trimming left V 8 bases short and J 0 bases short, with 17 bases between. CDR3 length: 15 residues. The CDR3 coding sequence is TGTGCCAGCGCGGCTAGCCAGGGAAGCTCCTACGAGCAGTACTTC. This gives the protein CASAASQGSSYEQYF.

This chain connects TRBV4-1 to TRBJ1-1; D may be TRBD1 (5 bases). Trimming left V 2 bases short and J 6 bases short, with 16 bases between. This CDR3 has 15 amino acids. Germline CDR1 is MGHRA and CDR2 is YSYEKL. The CDR3 nucleotides read TGCGCCAGCAGCCAACTCCGGGACGTTGGAGCTGAAGCTTTCTTT. Protein sequence: CASSQLRDVGAEAFF.

This clonotype has a count of ten or more. This chain joins TRBV11-2 and TRBJ2-3, with 7 bases lining up with TRBD2. This CDR3 region has 12 residues. The germline V gene has CDR1 SGHAT and CDR2 FQNNGV. V lost 8 bases and J lost 6; bases outside the gene matches: 5. Written as DNA, the CDR3 is TGTGCCAGCGCTCGGGAGGACGATACGCAGTATTTT. Translating gives CASAREDDTQYF.

This clonotype was counted at least ten times. The V and J genes are TRBV2 and TRBJ2-1, with TRBD2 matching 9 bases. Germline assignment: CDR1 SNHLY and CDR2 FYNNEI. The V and J ends lost 1 base and 5 bases, in that order; junction bases with no gene match: 6. CDR3 length equals 16 residues. CDR3 in DNA: TGTGCCAGCAGTGAAGTCGGGACTAGCCTAAACAATGAGCAGTTCTTC. It codes for CASSEVGTSLNNEQFF.

In this sample, this clonotype turned up many times. The chain couples TRBV7-2 to TRBJ1-2; TRBD1 aligns across 9 bases. Germline CDR1 is SGHTA and CDR2 is FQGNSA. V lost 5 bases to trimming and J lost 5 bases; unmatched junction nucleotides: 6. The CDR3 has 14 residues. The CDR3 region is CASSRSGTGYGYTF. The CDR3 DNA reads TGTGCCAGCAGCAGATCCGGGACAGGGTATGGCTACACCTTC.

Notes on this clonotype: A much larger clonotype is one base distant, so this may be a read error. The V and J genes are TRBV12-3 or TRBV12-4 and TRBJ2-1, with 9 bases fitting TRBD2. The CDR3 runs 16 residues. In DNA form, the CDR3 reads TGTGCCAGCAGGAGAGCGGGGGGTGGTTCCTACAATGGGCAGTTCTTC. Encoded protein: CASRRAGGGSYNGQFF.

Concerning this clonotype: With a much larger clone just one base away, this may be a read error. J is TRBJ2-7 and V is TRBV11-2; D is uncertain. There are 15 residues in the CDR3. Germline-derived CDR1 and CDR2 are SGHAT and FQNNGV. V was cut by 1 base and J by 8 bases, with 18 bases left in between. The CDR3 spells CASSLGSWEVHKQYF. The CDR3 DNA reads as TGTGCCAGCAGCTTAGGATCCTGGGAAGTCCACAAGCAGTACTTC.

This clonotype occurred many times. The chain has TRBV3-1 and TRBJ1-2; D gene unclear. V dropped 5 bases and J dropped 4 bases, with 23 bases sitting between them. CDR3 length: 17 amino acids. Germline CDR1 LGHDT, CDR2 YNNKEL (reference sequence). DNA for the CDR3: TGTGCCAGCAGCTTCAGCAACACCCTTCGAAAGACCTATGGCTACACCTTC. Protein: CASSFSNTLRKTYGYTF. Drawing the rest from reference TRBV3-1 and TRBJ1-2, the complete variable domain is DTAVSQTPKYLVTQMGNDKSIKCEQNLGHDTMYWYKQDSKKFLKIMFSYNNKELIINETVPNRFSPKSPDKAHLNLHINSLELGDSAVYFCASSFSNTLRKTYGYTFGSGTRLTVV.

The chain joins TRBV6-2 or TRBV6-3 to TRBJ1-2; no clear D gene. Germline CDR1 reads MNHEY; CDR2 reads SVGEGT. The ends were cut back, 6 bases at V and 4 bases at J, with 24 bases in the middle. The CDR3 length is 17 residues. The CDR3 reads CASRRVCCIGKTYGYTF. DNA of the CDR3: TGTGCCAGCAGGAGGGTCTGCTGCATCGGAAAGACCTATGGCTACACCTTC.

The table lists this clonotype with many counts. The chain links TRBV6-6 to TRBJ1-1; D gene uncertain. The CDR3 spans 13 residues. Germline lookup yields CDR1 MNHNY and CDR2 SVGAGI (reference sequence). V lost 2 bases and J lost 2, with 6 bases in between. CDR3 in amino acids: CASSYRPNTEAFF. In DNA form, the CDR3 reads TGTGCCAGCAGTTACCGGCCCAACACTGAAGCTTTCTTT.

This clonotype was detected ten times or more. The gene calls are TRBV27 and TRBJ1-1; 9 bases fit TRBD1. The CDR3 has 17 residues. Per germline, CDR1 MNHEY and CDR2 SMNVEV (reference sequence). V shed 4 bases, J shed 5 bases, and the junction held 14 bases outside the gene matches. The CDR3 is CASSSGDRVAWRTEAFF. Here the CDR3 DNA reads TGTGCCAGCAGTTCCGGGGACAGGGTCGCTTGGAGGACTGAAGCTTTCTTT.

This clonotype was counted many times. The genes are TRBV9 and TRBJ2-5; D call uncertain. Trimming took off 2 bases at V and 4 bases at J, with 12 bases between the two ends. Per germline, CDR1 SGDLS and CDR2 YYNGEE. This CDR3 has 14 amino acids. CDR3 bases: TGTGCCAGCAGCGTTGGCCTTTCCCCAGAGACCCAGTACTTC. Protein product: CASSVGLSPETQYF.

Only a few counts were recorded for this clonotype. The rearrangement links TRBV11-3 to TRBJ1-2; D is unresolved. This CDR3 is built from 17 residues. With 5 bases removed from V and 4 bases from J, the gap between germline ends came to 23 bases. Per germline, CDR1 SGHNT and CDR2 YENEEA. CDR3 protein: CASSPPVDLGKTYGYTF. The CDR3 region has the DNA TGTGCCAGCAGCCCCCCGGTCGATCTCGGAAAGACCTATGGCTACACCTTC.

This clonotype counts as medium-sized. This chain joins TRBV19 and TRBJ1-2; tentatively, D is TRBD1 (6 bases). With 7 bases removed from V and 6 bases from J, the gap between germline ends came to 27 bases. The CDR3 totals 17 residues. The V gene's germline CDR1 is LNHDA and CDR2 SQIVND (reference sequence). CDR3: CASTSGRQGIFSDGYTF. DNA for the CDR3: TGTGCCAGTACTTCCGGAAGGCAGGGGATTTTCAGCGATGGCTACACCTTC. Using reference TRBV19 and TRBJ1-2 for the parts outside the CDR3, the full variable domain is DGGITQSPKYLFRKEGQNVTLSCEQNLNHDAMYWYRQDPGQGLRLIYYSQIVNDFQKGDIAEGYSVSREKKESFPLTVTSAQKNPTAFYLCASTSGRQGIFSDGYTFGSGTRLTVV.

This clonotype was observed at least ten times. This chain uses TRBV5-4 with TRBJ2-1; D remains ambiguous. V was trimmed by 3 bases and J by 6 bases, leaving 10 bases between them. Looked up from germline, CDR1 is SGHNT and CDR2 is YYREEE (reference sequence). The CDR3 has 13 residues. The CDR3 coding sequence is TGTGCCAGCAGCTCCCTAGAGCTCAATGAGCAGTTCTTC. Translating gives CASSSLELNEQFF.

This clonotype was counted at least ten times. The V and J genes are TRBV3-1 and TRBJ2-2; D gene unclear. The ends were cut back, 4 bases at V and 5 bases at J, with 23 bases in the middle. The CDR3 totals 18 residues. CDR1 is LGHDT and CDR2 is YNNKEL in the germline V gene (reference sequence). CDR3 in amino acids: CASSLFRPISGLTGELFF. For the CDR3, the DNA is TGTGCCAGCAGCCTTTTTCGTCCCATTTCAGGCTTGACCGGGGAGCTGTTTTTT.